Following are 10 T cell receptor beta chains from one sample sequenced in a study of immune heterogeneity within non-small cell lung tumors. Bulk tumor genomic DNA constituted the template, at approximately 600 ng per sample. Multiple biopsies spaced far apart were taken from each primary tumor during surgery. Patients underwent curative surgery for untreated, newly diagnosed non-small cell lung cancer. Multiplex PCR (32 V and 13 J primers) was used to amplify the TCR beta CDR3. Via MiXCR, TCRdb re-called the multiplex PCR reads, giving one row per CDR3 protein. The sample yields about 6,100 distinct CDR3 sequences, roughly 21% seen once. Sequenced: lung tumor tissue. Receptors were obtained from a female donor with non-small cell lung cancer.

In its sample, this clonotype ranks as medium-sized. This chain links TRBV19 with TRBJ2-1; D gene unclear. Per the germline V gene, CDR1 is LNHDA and CDR2 is SQIVND (reference sequence). The CDR3 contains 11 residues. Trimming cost V 6 bases and J 7 bases, with 7 bases left between them. DNA for the CDR3: TGTGCCAGTAGCCTCAAGAATGAGCAGTTCTTC. As protein: CASSLKNEQFF.

The chain is built from TRBV10-1 and TRBJ1-2; D unresolved. CDR3 size: 13 residues. Trimming pared 3 bases from V and 3 bases from J, leaving 8 bases between. Germline V gene data show CDR1 as WNHNN and CDR2 as SYGVQD (reference sequence). The CDR3 is CASSDRPDYGYTF. The CDR3 DNA reads as TGCGCCAGCAGTGACAGGCCAGACTATGGCTACACCTTC.

This chain connects TRBV3-1 to TRBJ2-7, with TRBD2 matching 7 bases. J gave up 4 bases and V 3 bases, and 6 bases lay outside the gene matches. The CDR3 contains 14 residues. The germline gives CDR1 LGHDT, CDR2 YNNKEL (reference sequence). DNA for the CDR3: TGTGCCAGCAGCCAGGAGGGAGGGCCTTACGAGCAGTACTTC. Translated: CASSQEGGPYEQYF.

This clonotype has a handful of counts. V usage is TRBV9 and J usage is TRBJ2-4; D might be TRBD2 (6 bases). The CDR3 spans 15 residues. Deletions cut 3 bases from V and 5 bases from J, with 15 bases between. CDR1 and CDR2 (germline): SGDLS, YYNGEE. The CDR3 loop reads CASSADGTWENIQYF. Here the CDR3 DNA reads TGTGCCAGCAGCGCTGACGGGACTTGGGAAAACATTCAGTACTTC.

This clonotype is medium-sized by share. One end of the junction does not line up with germline, which may come from a read error. This chain connects TRBV29-1 to TRBJ2-1; the D gene is possibly TRBD1 (6 bases). Germline CDR1 is SQVTM and CDR2 is ANQGSEA. The CDR3 spans 12 residues. The DNA of the CDR3 is TGCAGCGTGGAAGACAGGATCCATGAGCAGTTCTTC. Translating it yields CSVEDRIHEQFF.

In its sample, this clonotype ranks as medium-sized. The chain employs TRBV11-2 and TRBJ2-1, with D perhaps matching TRBD2 (5 bases). CDR1 and CDR2 from the germline V gene are SGHAT and FQNNGV. This CDR3 region has 13 residues. V was trimmed by 1 base and J by 12 bases, leaving 13 bases between them. The CDR3: CASSLGDGKPQFF. CDR3 DNA sequence: TGTGCCAGCAGCTTAGGTGACGGGAAACCGCAGTTCTTC.

V is TRBV12-3 or TRBV12-4 and J is TRBJ2-1; TRBD1 is a possible D gene (6 bases). Deletions cut 6 bases from V and 7 bases from J, with 10 bases between. CDR3 length: 12 residues. The CDR3 DNA is TGTGCCAGCAGACTAGGGGGAAATGAGCAGTTCTTC. It yields the protein CASRLGGNEQFF.

By frequency in the sample, this clonotype is medium-sized. The CDR3 nucleotides read TGTGCCAGCAGTTGGACAGGGGGCACTGAAGCTTTCTTT. Amino acid sequence: CASSWTGGTEAFF. The chain links TRBV2 to TRBJ1-1, with 10 bases aligning to TRBD1. This CDR3 spans 13 amino acids. Per the germline V gene, CDR1 is SNHLY and CDR2 is FYNNEI. Unmatched junction bases numbered 1, after V lost 5 bases and J lost 4 bases.

J is TRBJ1-5 and V is TRBV6-1; D remains ambiguous. Germline loops: CDR1 MNHNS, CDR2 SASEGT. The CDR3 has 12 residues. The ends were cut back, 6 bases at V and 5 bases at J, with 8 bases in the middle. Written as DNA, the CDR3 is TGTGCCAGCAGACTAACCCATCAGCCCCAGCATTTT. Translated, it gives CASRLTHQPQHF.

In its sample, this clonotype ranks as medium-sized. The J gene is TRBJ1-2, the V gene TRBV11-1; D perhaps matches TRBD1 (5 bases). The CDR3 is 14 amino acids. CDR1 SGHAT and CDR2 FQDESV come from the germline V gene (reference sequence). Trimming took 5 bases from V and 3 from J, leaving 13 bases between them. CDR3 sequence reads: CASSLGWGDYGYTF. The CDR3 nucleotides are TGTGCCAGCAGCCTAGGCTGGGGGGACTATGGCTACACCTTC.